Below, one T cell receptor beta chain is given with its context. The antigen remains undetermined. This record comes from a study of OX40 agonist ivuxolimab in advanced cancers. Looking at the study overall: An agonistic anti-OX40 (CD134) antibody, ivuxolimab, was used to treat the patients. The study, taken as a whole, reports: Among patients with partial responses at 0.1-3.0 mg/kg, clonal expansion was among the lowest. Clonal expansion by week 6 occurred in CD4+ and CD8+ blood T cells (at 0.1 to 3.0 mg/kg).

Data came from immunoSEQ multiplex PCR; TCRdb stores just in-frame clones and leaves some out. The sample contains over 55,000 clones, roughly nine tenths of which appear only once. The germline V gene encodes CDR1 MDHEN and CDR2 SYDVKM. The V and J ends lost 6 bases and 2 bases respectively, with 11 bases between them. The CDR3 consists of 13 residues. Sampled blood was obtained at baseline, cycle 4 day 1, and cycle 7 day 1. This receptor was identified in an adult with an advanced solid tumor such as melanoma, head and neck, liver or kidney cancer. Source: CD4+ or CD8+ T cells sorted from blood, taken in a trial of the OX40 agonist ivuxolimab. The chain uses TRBV28 and TRBJ2-7; D gene unclear. The chain's CDR3 is CASRSPATYEQYF. DNA of the CDR3: TGTGCCAGCAGGTCCCCAGCCACCTACGAGCAGTACTTC.